The 20 T cell receptor beta chains listed next were all sequenced from one sample in a study of blood T cells in healthy people across ages. Primed by a sample-barcoded 5' primer and a J-beta primer mix, a second PCR proceeded for about 6 to 11 cycles. MiXCR, run by TCRdb on the 5' RACE reads, gives a single entry per CDR3 protein. Of 600,000 to 800,000 distinct CDR3 sequences in the sample, roughly 21% are singletons; the top ten hold under 4%. The sequencing sample was made of blood. Receptor source: a man between 65 and 85 years old in good health.

The chain couples TRBV20-1 to TRBJ2-1; D remains ambiguous. Trimming shortened V by 3 bases and J by 2 bases, and 11 bases separated the two germline ends. This CDR3 region has 14 residues. Germline V gene data show CDR1 as DFQATT and CDR2 as SNEGSKA (reference sequence). CDR3 nucleotide sequence: TGCAGTGCTAGCGCGGCCGGACCCTACAATGAGCAGTTCTTC. Its translation: CSASAAGPYNEQFF.

V gene TRBV5-1 combines with J gene TRBJ2-7, with 8 bases matching TRBD1. V shed 1 base, J shed 3 bases, and the junction held 9 bases outside the gene matches. The CDR3 covers 16 residues. In germline, CDR1 is SGHRS, CDR2 YFSETQ. CDR3 protein: CASSLPGQGAFYEQYF. The CDR3 nucleotides are TGCGCCAGCAGCTTGCCGGGGCAGGGGGCTTTCTACGAGCAGTACTTC.

Ten or more counts support this clonotype. V and J are TRBV28 and TRBJ2-3, with 7 bases aligning to TRBD1. The J segment lost 3 bases and the V segment lost 8 bases, leaving 5 bases of the junction unmatched. CDR1 and CDR2 from the germline V gene are MDHEN and SYDVKM. The CDR3 sequence is 13 residues long. CDR3 in amino acids: CASGEQGTDTQYF. The DNA of the CDR3 is TGTGCCAGCGGAGAACAGGGGACAGATACGCAGTATTTT.

V and J are TRBV4-3 and TRBJ2-1, with no clear D. The V gene lost 0 bases and the J gene lost 0 bases, with 9 bases spanning the gap. Per germline, CDR1 LGHNA and CDR2 YSLEER. The CDR3 extends over 16 amino acids. CDR3 nucleotide sequence: TGCGCCAGCAGCCAAGATCTACTGAGCTCCTACAATGAGCAGTTCTTC. Its protein is CASSQDLLSSYNEQFF.

The rearrangement links TRBV20-1 to TRBJ2-7; 9 bases are shared with TRBD2. The CDR3 totals 17 residues. Trimming removed 2 bases from V and 3 bases from J; junction bases left unmatched: 14. CDR1 is DFQATT and CDR2 is SNEGSKA in the germline V gene (reference sequence). CDR3 coding DNA: TGCAGTGCTAGAATTCTCACCCCTAGCGGGGCCCTCTACGAGCAGTACTTC. This codes for CSARILTPSGALYEQYF.

This sequence joins TRBV10-3 and TRBJ1-4; a possible D gene is TRBD1 (6 bases). CDR3 length equals 15 residues. Germline CDR1 ENHRY, CDR2 SYGVKD. V was shortened by 6 bases and J by 1 base, with 12 bases between the two germline ends. The CDR3 protein is CAISEGTRTNEKLFF. In DNA form, the CDR3 reads TGTGCCATCAGCGAAGGGACACGAACTAATGAAAAACTGTTTTTT.

The CDR3 DNA follows: TGCGCCAGCAGCCGAGGGACTAGTACCGAGCAGTACTTC. Its translation is CASSRGTSTEQYF. The chain is built from TRBV5-1 and TRBJ2-7, with 8 bases aligning to TRBD2. Germline assignment: CDR1 SGHRS and CDR2 YFSETQ. V gave up 4 bases and J gave up 6 bases; unmatched junction bases: 6. The CDR3 is 13 amino acids. The whole variable domain, remainder taken from reference TRBV5-1 and TRBJ2-7, is KAGVTQTPRYLIKTRGQQVTLSCSPISGHRSVSWYQQTPGQGLQFLFEYFSETQRNKGNFPGRFSGRQFSNSRSEMNVSTLELGDSALYLCASSRGTSTEQYFGPGTRLTVT.

In regard to this clonotype: Mismatch with germline at one junction end may stem from a read error. V gene TRBV20-1 combines with J gene TRBJ2-1, with 12 bases that match TRBD1. The germline CDR1 and CDR2 sequences are DFQATT and SNEGSKA (reference sequence). This CDR3 is built from 14 residues. This chain's CDR3 is CSATGQGAYNEQSF. The CDR3 DNA reads as TGCAGTGCAACGGGACAGGGGGCTTACAATGAGCAGTCCTTC.

This clonotype appeared a few times. The chain combines TRBV2 with TRBJ1-2; possibly TRBD1 for D (6 bases). CDR1 is SNHLY and CDR2 is FYNNEI in the germline V gene. The V end lost 6 bases, the J end lost 4 bases, and 9 bases lay between the germline ends. The CDR3 consists of 12 residues. The CDR3 region is CASRGGGYGYTF. DNA of the CDR3: TGTGCCAGCAGGGGGGGCGGCTATGGCTACACCTTC.

Worth noting for this clonotype: The junction departs from the called germline gene at one end, perhaps through a read error. The gene calls are TRBV5-1 and TRBJ1-6; the D gene is possibly TRBD1 (5 bases). Germline values: CDR1 SGHRS, CDR2 YFSETQ. This CDR3 comprises 14 residues. The CDR3 DNA sequence: TGCGTCAGCACCGCGGATGGGGGGACTTCACCCCTCCACTTT. Translation: CVSTADGGTSPLHF.

This clonotype was counted many times. V gene TRBV30 combines with J gene TRBJ2-3; 9 bases match TRBD2. Trimming cost V 4 bases and J 2 bases; bases outside gene matches: 7. Germline CDR1 is GTSNPN and CDR2 is SVGIG (reference sequence). The length of the CDR3 is 15 residues. The DNA for the CDR3 is TGTGCCTGGACTAACGGACTAGCGAACACAGATACGCAGTATTTT. Protein sequence: CAWTNGLANTDTQYF.

The chain couples TRBV5-1 to TRBJ1-1; 8 bases line up with TRBD1. This CDR3 region has 15 residues. Germline CDR1 is SGHRS and CDR2 is YFSETQ. J lost 2 bases, V lost 4 bases, and 7 bases had no gene match. The CDR3 DNA reads as TGCGCCAGCAGCGGTACCGGGACAGGAAACACTGAAGCTTTCTTT. This translates into CASSGTGTGNTEAFF.

The V gene is TRBV12-3 or TRBV12-4, the J gene TRBJ1-4; the D is unclear. Trimming took 0 bases from V and 0 from J, leaving 8 bases between them. The length of the CDR3 is 16 residues. CDR3 amino acids: CASSLAGPATNEKLFF. The CDR3 coding sequence is TGTGCCAGCAGTTTAGCCGGTCCTGCAACTAATGAAAAACTGTTTTTT.

The CDR3: CASSLVLGVAATEAFF. The CDR3 DNA reads TGTGCCAGCAGCTTAGTTCTGGGGGTTGCGGCCACTGAAGCTTTCTTT. This rearrangement joins TRBV11-2 to TRBJ1-1; possibly TRBD1 for D (5 bases). The CDR3 length is 16 residues. Trimming took 1 base from V and 4 from J, leaving 16 bases between them. The germline V gene has CDR1 SGHAT and CDR2 FQNNGV.

V and J are TRBV4-1 and TRBJ2-3; no definite D call. V was trimmed by 3 bases and J by 4 bases, leaving 17 bases between them. The CDR3 covers 16 residues. CDR1 is MGHRA and CDR2 is YSYEKL in the germline V gene. DNA of the CDR3: TGCGCCAGCAGCCACGATACAGACACCGGATCAGATACGCAGTATTTT. Residues: CASSHDTDTGSDTQYF.

The CDR3 DNA reads TGCAGTGCTAGGGCCCCCGGAGCCCCCTACGAGCAGTACTTC. Protein: CSARAPGAPYEQYF. The chain combines TRBV20-1 with TRBJ2-7; D gene ambiguous. The CDR3 is made up of 14 amino acids. The germline V gene encodes CDR1 DFQATT and CDR2 SNEGSKA (reference sequence). The V gene lost 3 bases and the J gene lost 2 bases, with 14 bases spanning the gap.

This clonotype was counted between two and nine times. The rearrangement joins TRBV30 to TRBJ2-5; D is possibly TRBD2 (6 bases). The J call may not be correct, given that the DNA end is closer to TRBJ2-7. Germline-derived CDR1 and CDR2 are GTSNPN and SVGIG (reference sequence). The CDR3 totals 16 residues. DNA for the CDR3: TGTGCCTGGAGTTTGGGAGGTCACGGGTCGGGATACGAGCAGTACTTC. This gives the protein CAWSLGGHGSGYEQYF.

Only a few counts were recorded for this clonotype. The J gene is TRBJ2-2, the V gene TRBV9; D possibly uses TRBD1 or TRBD2 (5 bases each). Germline V lookup: CDR1 SGDLS, CDR2 YYNGEE. This CDR3 contains 15 residues. V was pared by 1 base and J by 1 base, with 8 bases between. The CDR3 nucleotides read TGTGCCAGCAGCGTAAGGGACGAGAACACCGGGGAGCTGTTTTTT. Translation gives CASSVRDENTGELFF.

The CDR3 protein is CASSLQGVEYEKLFF. The CDR3 region has the DNA TGTGCCAGCAGCTTACAGGGCGTTGAGTATGAAAAACTGTTTTTT. The V and J genes are TRBV7-2 and TRBJ1-4, with D tentatively TRBD1 (5 bases). V was shortened by 2 bases and J by 6 bases, with 13 bases between the two germline ends. The CDR3 consists of 15 residues. Per the germline V gene, CDR1 is SGHTA and CDR2 is FQGNSA.

V usage is TRBV7-8 and J usage is TRBJ2-4; 10 bases are a match to TRBD2. Germline trimming cut 5 bases from V and 9 bases from J; bases unmatched to any gene: 13. Germline CDR1 and CDR2: SGHVS and FQNEAQ. The CDR3 consists of 16 residues. The CDR3 reads CASSGGSSGSKVIQYF. The CDR3 nucleotides read TGTGCCAGCAGCGGAGGGTCTAGCGGGAGTAAAGTCATTCAGTACTTC.